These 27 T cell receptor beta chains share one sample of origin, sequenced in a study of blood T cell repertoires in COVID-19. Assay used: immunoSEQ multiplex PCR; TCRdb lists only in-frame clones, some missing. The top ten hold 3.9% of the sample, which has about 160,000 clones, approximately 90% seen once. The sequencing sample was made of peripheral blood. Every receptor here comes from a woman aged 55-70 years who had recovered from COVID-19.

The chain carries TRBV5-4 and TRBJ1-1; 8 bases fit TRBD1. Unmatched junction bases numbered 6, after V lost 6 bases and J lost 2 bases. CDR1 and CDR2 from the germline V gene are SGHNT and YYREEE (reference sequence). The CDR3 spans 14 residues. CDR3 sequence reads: CASIEQGVNTEAFF. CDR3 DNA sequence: TGTGCCAGCATCGAACAGGGGGTCAACACTGAAGCTTTCTTT.

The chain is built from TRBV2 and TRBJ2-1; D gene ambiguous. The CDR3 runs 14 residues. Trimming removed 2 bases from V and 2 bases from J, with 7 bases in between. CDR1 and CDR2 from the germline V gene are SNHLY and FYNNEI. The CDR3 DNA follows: TGTGCCAGCAGTGAAATGGGCACCTACAATGAGCAGTTCTTC. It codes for CASSEMGTYNEQFF.

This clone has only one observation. The CDR3: CASSPFGGLRNQPQHF. Here the CDR3 DNA reads TGCGCCAGCAGCCCCTTCGGGGGGCTTCGTAATCAGCCCCAGCATTTT. This chain links TRBV4-1 with TRBJ1-5; possible D gene TRBD1, 6 bases. Germline-derived CDR1 and CDR2 are MGHRA and YSYEKL. The CDR3 sequence is 16 residues long. V was trimmed by 4 bases and J by 4 bases, leaving 17 bases between them.

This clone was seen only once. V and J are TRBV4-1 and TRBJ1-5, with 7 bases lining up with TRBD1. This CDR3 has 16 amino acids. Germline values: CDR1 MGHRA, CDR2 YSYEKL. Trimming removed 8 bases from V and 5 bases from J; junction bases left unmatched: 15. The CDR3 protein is CASRLLAGGLDQPQHF. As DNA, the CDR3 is TGCGCCAGCCGCCTTCTAGCAGGGGGTCTCGATCAGCCCCAGCATTTT.

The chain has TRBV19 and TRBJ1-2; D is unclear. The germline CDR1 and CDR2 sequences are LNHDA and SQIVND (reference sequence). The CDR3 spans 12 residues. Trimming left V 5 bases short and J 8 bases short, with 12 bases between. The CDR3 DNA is TGTGCCAGTAGTCAAGACACCGTCGGCTACACCTTC. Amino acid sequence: CASSQDTVGYTF. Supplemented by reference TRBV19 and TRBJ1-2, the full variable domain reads DGGITQSPKYLFRKEGQNVTLSCEQNLNHDAMYWYRQDPGQGLRLIYYSQIVNDFQKGDIAEGYSVSREKKESFPLTVTSAQKNPTAFYLCASSQDTVGYTFGSGTRLTVV.

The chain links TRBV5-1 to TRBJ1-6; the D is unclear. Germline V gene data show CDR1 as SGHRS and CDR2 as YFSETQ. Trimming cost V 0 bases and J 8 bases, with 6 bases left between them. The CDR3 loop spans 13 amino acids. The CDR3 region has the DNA TGCGCCAGCAGCTTGGCCCGTGATTCACCCCTCCACTTT. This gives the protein CASSLARDSPLHF.

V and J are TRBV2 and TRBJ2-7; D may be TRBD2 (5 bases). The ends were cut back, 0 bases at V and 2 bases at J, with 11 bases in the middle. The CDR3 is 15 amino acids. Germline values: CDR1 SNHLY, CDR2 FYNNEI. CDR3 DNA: TGTGCCAGCAGTGAAGCAAGGACTTATACCTACGAGCAGTACTTC. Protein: CASSEARTYTYEQYF.

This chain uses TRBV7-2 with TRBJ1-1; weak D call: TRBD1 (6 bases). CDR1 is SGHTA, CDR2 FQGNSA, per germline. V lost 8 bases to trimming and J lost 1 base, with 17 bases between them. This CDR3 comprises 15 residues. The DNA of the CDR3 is TGTGCCAGCTCTCCGGCAGGGGCGACGAACACTGAAGCTTTCTTT. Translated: CASSPAGATNTEAFF. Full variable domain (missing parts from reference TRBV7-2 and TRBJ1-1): GAGVSQSPSNKVTEKGKDVELRCDPISGHTALYWYRQSLGQGLEFLIYFQGNSAPDKSGLPSDRFSAERTGGSVSTLTIQRTQQEDSAVYLCASSPAGATNTEAFFGQGTRLTVV.

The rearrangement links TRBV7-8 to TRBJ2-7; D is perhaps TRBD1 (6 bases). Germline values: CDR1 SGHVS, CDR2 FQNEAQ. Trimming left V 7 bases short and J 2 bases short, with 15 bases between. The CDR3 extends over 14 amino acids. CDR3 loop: CASTTQGRAYEQYF. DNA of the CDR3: TGTGCCAGCACCACACAGGGTAGAGCCTACGAGCAGTACTTC.

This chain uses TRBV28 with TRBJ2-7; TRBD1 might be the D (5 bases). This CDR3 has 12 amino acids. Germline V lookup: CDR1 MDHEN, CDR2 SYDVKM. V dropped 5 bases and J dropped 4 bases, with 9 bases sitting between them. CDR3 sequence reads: CASSGPGYEQYF. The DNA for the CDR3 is TGTGCCAGCAGTGGACCAGGGTACGAGCAGTACTTC. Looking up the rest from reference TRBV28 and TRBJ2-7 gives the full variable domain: DVKVTQSSRYLVKRTGEKVFLECVQDMDHENMFWYRQDPGLGLRLIYFSYDVKMKEKGDIPEGYSVSREKKERFSLILESASTNQTSMYLCASSGPGYEQYFGPGTRLTVT.

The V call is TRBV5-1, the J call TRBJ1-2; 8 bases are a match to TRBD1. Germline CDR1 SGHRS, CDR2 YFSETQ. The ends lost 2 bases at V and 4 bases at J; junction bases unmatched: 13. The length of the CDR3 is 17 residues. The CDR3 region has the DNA TGCGCCAGCAGCTTAAACCTCCGTGACAGGGGCTCCTATGGCTACACCTTC. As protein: CASSLNLRDRGSYGYTF.

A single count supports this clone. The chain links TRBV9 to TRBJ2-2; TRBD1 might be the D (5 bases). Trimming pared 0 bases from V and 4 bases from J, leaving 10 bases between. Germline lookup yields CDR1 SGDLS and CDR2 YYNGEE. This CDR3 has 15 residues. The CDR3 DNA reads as TGTGCCAGCAGCGTAGTTACCACAGGCACCGGGGAGCTGTTTTTT. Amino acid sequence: CASSVVTTGTGELFF.

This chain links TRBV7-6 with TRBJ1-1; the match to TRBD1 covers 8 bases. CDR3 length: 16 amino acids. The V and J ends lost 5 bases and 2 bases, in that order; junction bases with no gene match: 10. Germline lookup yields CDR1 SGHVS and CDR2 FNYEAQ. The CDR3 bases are TGTGCCAGCAGCCCCCCCCGACAGGGGCGAAACACTGAAGCTTTCTTT. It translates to CASSPPRQGRNTEAFF.

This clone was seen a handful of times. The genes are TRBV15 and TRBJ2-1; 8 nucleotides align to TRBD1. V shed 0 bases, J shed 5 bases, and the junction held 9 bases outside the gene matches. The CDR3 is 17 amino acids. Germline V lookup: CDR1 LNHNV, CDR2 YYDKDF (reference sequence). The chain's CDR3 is CATSRDFGQGRHNEQFF. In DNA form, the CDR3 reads TGTGCCACCAGCAGAGACTTCGGACAGGGAAGGCACAATGAGCAGTTCTTC.

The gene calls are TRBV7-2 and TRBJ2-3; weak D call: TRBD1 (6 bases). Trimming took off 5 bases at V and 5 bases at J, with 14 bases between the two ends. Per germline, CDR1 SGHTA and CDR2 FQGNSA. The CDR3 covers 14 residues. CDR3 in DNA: TGTGCCAGCAGCCAGGTGGGGGCAGTAGATACGCAGTATTTT. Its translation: CASSQVGAVDTQYF.

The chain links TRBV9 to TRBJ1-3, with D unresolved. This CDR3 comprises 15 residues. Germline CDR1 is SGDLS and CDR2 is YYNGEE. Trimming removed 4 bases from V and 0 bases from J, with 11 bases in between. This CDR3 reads CASSPPGFSGNTIYF. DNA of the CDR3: TGTGCCAGCAGCCCCCCGGGATTCTCTGGAAACACCATATATTTT.

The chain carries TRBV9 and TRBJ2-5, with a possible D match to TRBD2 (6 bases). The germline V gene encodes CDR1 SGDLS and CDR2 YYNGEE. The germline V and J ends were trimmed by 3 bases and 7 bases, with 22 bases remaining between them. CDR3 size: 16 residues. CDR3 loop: CASSAGAGGALGTQYF. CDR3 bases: TGTGCCAGCAGCGCTGGGGCAGGAGGGGCCCTTGGGACCCAGTACTTC.

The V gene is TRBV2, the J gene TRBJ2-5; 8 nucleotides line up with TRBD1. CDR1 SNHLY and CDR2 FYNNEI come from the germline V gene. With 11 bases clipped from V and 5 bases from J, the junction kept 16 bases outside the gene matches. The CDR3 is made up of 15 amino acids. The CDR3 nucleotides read TGTGCCTTCCCTCCTGGCAGGGGGCTGGGGGAGACCCAGTACTTC. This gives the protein CAFPPGRGLGETQYF. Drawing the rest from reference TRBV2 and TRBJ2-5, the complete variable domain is EPEVTQTPSHQVTQMGQEVILRCVPISNHLYFYWYRQILGQKVEFLVSFYNNEISEKSEIFDDQFSVERPDGSNFTLKIRSTKLEDSAMYFCAFPPGRGLGETQYFGPGTRLLVL.

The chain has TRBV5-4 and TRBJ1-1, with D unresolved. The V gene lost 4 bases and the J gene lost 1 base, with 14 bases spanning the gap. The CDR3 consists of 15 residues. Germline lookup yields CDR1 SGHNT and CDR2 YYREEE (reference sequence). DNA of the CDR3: TGTGCCAGCAGCCCGTCGGTTGGTCCGAACACTGAAGCTTTCTTT. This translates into CASSPSVGPNTEAFF.

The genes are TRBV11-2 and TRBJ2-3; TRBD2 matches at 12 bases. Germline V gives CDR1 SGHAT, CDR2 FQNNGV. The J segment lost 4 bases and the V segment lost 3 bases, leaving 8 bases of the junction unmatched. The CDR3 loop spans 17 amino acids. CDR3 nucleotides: TGTGCCAGCAGCTTCTCCTGGACTAGCGGGGTATCAGATACGCAGTATTTT. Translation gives CASSFSWTSGVSDTQYF.

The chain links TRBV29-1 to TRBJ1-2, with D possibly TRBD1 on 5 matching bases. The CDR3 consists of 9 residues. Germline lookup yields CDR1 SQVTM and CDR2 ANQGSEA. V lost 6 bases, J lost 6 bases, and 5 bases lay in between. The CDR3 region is CSVGDGYTF. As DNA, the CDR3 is TGCAGCGTAGGGGATGGCTACACCTTC.

The chain's CDR3 is CASSETQGAYGYTF. CDR3 sequence (DNA): TGTGCCAGCAGTGAAACGCAGGGGGCCTATGGCTACACCTTC. The genes are TRBV6-1 and TRBJ1-2; 8 bases agree with TRBD1. Trimming cost V 2 bases and J 4 bases; bases outside gene matches: 3. The CDR3 contains 14 residues. Germline V gene lookup returns CDR1 MNHNS and CDR2 SASEGT.

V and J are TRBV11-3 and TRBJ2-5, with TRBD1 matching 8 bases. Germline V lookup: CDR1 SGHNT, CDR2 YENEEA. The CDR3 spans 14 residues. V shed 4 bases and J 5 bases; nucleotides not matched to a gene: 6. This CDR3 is CASSSGQGHETQYF. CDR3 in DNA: TGTGCCAGCAGCTCCGGACAGGGTCATGAGACCCAGTACTTC.

The CDR3 DNA reads TGTGCCAGCAGTTTGAGACAGAACTATGGCTACACCTTC. It encodes CASSLRQNYGYTF. This chain connects TRBV28 to TRBJ1-2; tentatively, D is TRBD1 (5 bases). CDR3 length equals 13 residues. Germline assignment: CDR1 MDHEN and CDR2 SYDVKM. V lost 3 bases and J lost 2, with 7 bases in between.

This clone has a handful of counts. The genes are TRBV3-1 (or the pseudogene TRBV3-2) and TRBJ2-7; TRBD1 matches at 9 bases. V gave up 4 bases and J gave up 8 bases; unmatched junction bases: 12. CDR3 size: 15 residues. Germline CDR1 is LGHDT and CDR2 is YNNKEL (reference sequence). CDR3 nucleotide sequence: TGTGCCAGCAGCCCTCTGTGGACAGGGGAGTCCCAGCAGTACTTC. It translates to CASSPLWTGESQQYF.

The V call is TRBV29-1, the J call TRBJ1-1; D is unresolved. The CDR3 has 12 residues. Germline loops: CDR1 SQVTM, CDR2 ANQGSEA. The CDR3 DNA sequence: TGCAGTGCTGAAGGGCCCAACACTGAAGCTTTCTTT. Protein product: CSAEGPNTEAFF.

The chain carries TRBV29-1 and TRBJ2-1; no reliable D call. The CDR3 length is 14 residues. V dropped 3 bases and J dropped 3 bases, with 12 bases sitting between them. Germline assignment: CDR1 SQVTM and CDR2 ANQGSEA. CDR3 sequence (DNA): TGCAGCGTTGAGGGCGAGAATCACTACAATGAGCAGTTCTTC. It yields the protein CSVEGENHYNEQFF.